This entry features one T cell receptor beta chain sequence. How the authors handled the data: Nucleated cell counts were estimated from reference gene primer amplification. Using immunoSEQ multiplex PCR, the repertoire was profiled, and TCRdb retains in-frame clones only, with some absent. V, J and clone size are taken as reported in that table, and D and trimming were inferred from the DNA itself. Of about 200,000 clones listed, approximately 85% are singletons. These data originate in a study of blood T cell repertoires in COVID-19. Study at large: Both acute and convalescent COVID-19 samples were obtained from the United States, Italy and Spain. T cells, B-cell-depleted T cells, or PBMCs supplied cDNA or gDNA.

While infection was still active, Seattle patients were enrolled and then followed longitudinally. Trimming removed 3 bases at V and 2 bases at J, with 12 bases between. The CDR3 is 15 residues long. Per the germline V gene, CDR1 is SGHTA and CDR2 is FQGTGA. This sequence was found in a woman between 70 and 85 years old with COVID-19, enrolled during active disease. This chain links TRBV7-3 with TRBJ2-3; D is perhaps TRBD2 (6 bases). The sequencing sample was made of peripheral blood. The CDR3 nucleotides read TGTGCCAGCAGCTTTGGACGGGGGACCACAGATACGCAGTATTTT. This sequence encodes CASSFGRGTTDTQYF.